Listed here are 15 T cell receptor beta chains from one sample, sequenced in a study of blood T cell repertoires in COVID-19. TCRdb's table, derived via immunoSEQ multiplex PCR, lists solely in-frame clones and lacks some. The sample consists of fewer than 250,000 clones, 80% to 90% of them appearing once. The sample was PBMCs or T cells enriched from blood (not recorded which). The receptors stem from a woman between 40 and 50 years old who had been exposed to COVID-19.

The DNA for the CDR3 is TGTGCCAGTAGTCGGGCCTACAGGGGGCAGGGATTACGCAATGAGCAGTTCTTC. Translating it yields CASSRAYRGQGLRNEQFF. The chain employs TRBV19 and TRBJ2-1; TRBD1 aligns across 9 bases. This CDR3 is built from 18 residues. Germline-derived CDR1 and CDR2 are LNHDA and SQIVND (reference sequence). Trimming cost V 5 bases and J 6 bases; bases outside gene matches: 17.

V gene TRBV14 combines with J gene TRBJ2-7; possible D gene TRBD1, 5 bases. This CDR3 is 15 amino acids long. V lost 1 base and J lost 2, with 12 bases in between. Per germline, CDR1 SGHDN and CDR2 FVKESK. The CDR3 DNA sequence: TGTGCCAGCAGCCAAGCCTGGACAAAAACCTACGAGCAGTACTTC. It translates to CASSQAWTKTYEQYF. The full variable domain, completed using reference TRBV14 and TRBJ2-7, is EAGVTQFPSHSVIEKGQTVTLRCDPISGHDNLYWYRRVMGKEIKFLLHFVKESKQDESGMPNNRFLAERTGGTYSTLKVQPAELEDSGVYFCASSQAWTKTYEQYFGPGTRLTVT.

This sequence joins TRBV19 and TRBJ1-1; 9 nucleotides align to TRBD1. With 7 bases clipped from V and 5 bases from J, the junction kept 8 bases outside the gene matches. The CDR3 covers 14 residues. CDR1 and CDR2 from the germline V gene are LNHDA and SQIVND (reference sequence). CDR3 coding DNA: TGTGCCAGTACCGCGGACAGGGGTTGGACTGAAGCTTTCTTT. Its protein product is CASTADRGWTEAFF.

The CDR3 spells CASSLPASGGDQWQDTQYF. The CDR3 bases are TGCGCCAGCAGCTTGCCCGCTAGCGGGGGGGATCAGTGGCAAGATACGCAGTATTTT. The V call is TRBV5-1, the J call TRBJ2-3; 12 bases line up with TRBD2. Losses at the gene ends were 1 base for V and 5 bases for J; bases not matched to a gene: 14. This CDR3 is 19 amino acids long. Germline lookup yields CDR1 SGHRS and CDR2 YFSETQ.

This sequence joins TRBV28 and TRBJ1-3; a weak D match, TRBD1 (5 bases). Trimming shortened V by 2 bases and J by 9 bases, and 11 bases separated the two germline ends. CDR1 and CDR2 from the germline V gene are MDHEN and SYDVKM. This CDR3 contains 13 residues. CDR3 DNA sequence: TGTGCCAGCAGTTTAACGGGGGGACGCACCATATATTTT. This gives the protein CASSLTGGRTIYF.

The chain employs TRBV19 and TRBJ1-6, with D possibly TRBD1 on 5 matching bases. The CDR3 sequence is 15 residues long. Germline V gives CDR1 LNHDA, CDR2 SQIVND (reference sequence). V lost 8 bases to trimming and J lost 7 bases, with 18 bases between them. The CDR3 sequence is CASQTGEGDNSPLHF. CDR3 bases: TGTGCCAGTCAGACGGGGGAGGGAGACAATTCACCCCTCCACTTT.

The CDR3 spells CASSLHGTGVGYTF. The CDR3 coding sequence is TGTGCCAGCAGTTTACACGGGACAGGGGTCGGCTACACCTTC. The V and J genes are TRBV28 and TRBJ1-2; TRBD1 agrees at 10 bases. The V and J ends lost 2 bases and 8 bases, in that order; junction bases with no gene match: 5. This CDR3 spans 14 amino acids. CDR1 MDHEN and CDR2 SYDVKM come from the germline V gene.

The chain joins TRBV18 to TRBJ2-2; possible D gene TRBD2, 6 bases. V shed 5 bases and J shed 2 bases, with 15 bases lying between them. Germline V gives CDR1 KGHSH, CDR2 LQKENI. The CDR3 loop spans 16 amino acids. The CDR3 reads CASSEHGGDNTGELFF. The CDR3 DNA reads as TGTGCCAGCTCAGAGCACGGAGGGGACAACACCGGGGAGCTGTTTTTT.

This chain uses TRBV28 with TRBJ2-5; D remains ambiguous. Trimming left V 2 bases short and J 5 bases short, with 9 bases between. The CDR3 runs to 13 residues. Germline V CDR1 and CDR2: MDHEN, SYDVKM. CDR3 coding DNA: TGTGCCAGCAGTTTAACGACATACGAGACCCAGTACTTC. This translates into CASSLTTYETQYF.

The gene calls are TRBV2 and TRBJ1-6; D is ambiguous. Germline-derived CDR1 and CDR2 are SNHLY and FYNNEI. The CDR3 length is 13 residues. The ends were cut back, 6 bases at V and 8 bases at J, with 11 bases in the middle. This chain's CDR3 is CASSAPGYSPLHF. The CDR3, as DNA: TGTGCCAGCAGCGCCCCAGGCTATTCACCCCTCCACTTT.

CDR3 sequence (DNA): TGTGCCAGTAGTATAGTACGGCAGGACACTGAAGCTTTCTTT. Translating it yields CASSIVRQDTEAFF. The chain uses TRBV19 and TRBJ1-1; D uncertain. Trimming took off 1 base at V and 3 bases at J, with 9 bases between the two ends. The CDR3 has 14 amino acids. Germline V gene data show CDR1 as LNHDA and CDR2 as SQIVND (reference sequence).

In this sample, this clone turned up once. The V and J genes are TRBV7-2 and TRBJ1-2; 7 nucleotides agree with TRBD1. The V and J ends lost 2 bases and 4 bases, in that order; junction bases with no gene match: 7. The germline V gene encodes CDR1 SGHTA and CDR2 FQGNSA. This CDR3 has 15 residues. The CDR3 nucleotides read TGTGCCAGCAGCTTAAGGGGGGACAGACCCTATGGCTACACCTTC. Amino acids: CASSLRGDRPYGYTF.

The gene calls are TRBV23-1 and TRBJ1-6; D not certain. TRBV23-1 counts as an open reading frame of uncertain function. Trimming cost V 2 bases and J 0 bases, with 5 bases left between them. CDR3 size: 15 residues. CDR3 protein: CASSQLPSYNSPLHF. The CDR3 coding sequence is TGCGCCAGCAGTCAACTACCCTCCTATAATTCACCCCTCCACTTT.

This clone was detected only once. CDR3 nucleotide sequence: TGTGCCAGCAGTGAAGACATGAACACTGAAGCTTTCTTT. This codes for CASSEDMNTEAFF. The chain links TRBV6-1 to TRBJ1-1; no firm D call. Per the germline V gene, CDR1 is MNHNS and CDR2 is SASEGT. The CDR3 sequence is 13 residues long. Trimming removed 1 base at V and 0 bases at J, with 3 bases between.

The chain has TRBV28 and TRBJ1-5; the match to TRBD1 covers 12 bases. The junction had 4 bases not matched to a gene; V was cut back by 5 bases and J by 5 bases. The CDR3 extends over 15 amino acids. The germline V gene encodes CDR1 MDHEN and CDR2 SYDVKM. In nucleotides, the CDR3 is TGTGCCAGCAGTCGGGGACAGGGGGCGCATCAGCCCCAGCATTTT. Encoded protein: CASSRGQGAHQPQHF.